This TCR beta chain derives from a study of blood T cell repertoires in COVID-19. Germline lookup yields CDR1 DFQATT and CDR2 SNEGSKA (reference sequence). V shed 3 bases and J shed 0 bases, with 12 bases lying between them. This CDR3 region has 15 residues. Measured with immunoSEQ multiplex PCR; TCRdb has only the in-frame clones, and not every one. The sample contains over 100,000 clones, about 80% of which appear only once. The chain joins TRBV20-1 to TRBJ1-3; possible D gene TRBD1, 6 bases. The sample was peripheral blood. The clonotype was recovered from a woman over 75 with acute or convalescent COVID-19. DNA of the CDR3: TGCAGTGCTAGTTTTACAGGGTTCTCTGGAAACACCATATATTTT. It is translated as CSASFTGFSGNTIYF.